The next 9 T cell receptor beta chains were all read from a single sample in a study of T cells in localized non-small cell lung cancer. The data were produced by immunoSEQ multiplex PCR, yet TCRdb's version contains in-frame clones alone and is incomplete. There are 30,000 or so clones in the sample; roughly 90% occur only once, and roughly 7% lies in the top ten. This specimen consisted of peripheral blood, obtained before any cancer treatment. The receptors come from a male donor aged 60 or older with stage I lung adenocarcinoma.

The V gene is TRBV30, the J gene TRBJ2-2; no firm D call. CDR3 length equals 12 residues. Germline assignment: CDR1 GTSNPN and CDR2 SVGIG (reference sequence). Trimming left V 4 bases short and J 1 base short, with 4 bases between. CDR3 nucleotide sequence: TGTGCCTGGATGGGGAACACCGGGGAGCTGTTTTTT. Translation: CAWMGNTGELFF.

J is TRBJ1-2 and V is TRBV13; D is unresolved. Trimming left V 1 base short and J 4 bases short, with 4 bases between. CDR3 length equals 12 residues. CDR1 PRHDT and CDR2 FYEKMQ come from the germline V gene (reference sequence). The CDR3 DNA reads TGTGCCAGCAGCTTAGAACTCTATGGCTACACCTTC. This encodes CASSLELYGYTF.

This clone was found a few times. J is TRBJ2-3 and V is TRBV5-1; D gene uncertain. With 0 bases removed from V and 0 bases from J, the gap between germline ends came to 11 bases. The CDR3 loop spans 16 amino acids. Germline V gene data show CDR1 as SGHRS and CDR2 as YFSETQ. CDR3 sequence: CASSLGIGPSTDTQYF. The CDR3 DNA reads as TGCGCCAGCAGCTTGGGTATCGGACCAAGCACAGATACGCAGTATTTT.

The CDR3 DNA is TGTGCCAGCAGTCCCCTACGGACGAGCCAAGAGACCCAGTACTTC. Protein sequence: CASSPLRTSQETQYF. This sequence joins TRBV6-5 and TRBJ2-5; no clear D gene. Germline V gene sequence: CDR1 MNHEY, CDR2 SVGAGI. Trimming pared 5 bases from V and 1 base from J, leaving 14 bases between. CDR3 length: 15 residues.

The chain recombines TRBV7-2 with TRBJ2-1; 7 bases are a match to TRBD1. This CDR3 region has 12 residues. From germline, CDR1 is SGHTA and CDR2 FQGNSA. V trimming: 2 bases; J trimming: 15 bases; junction bases outside the gene matches: 7. Here the CDR3 reads CASSLFLRGMFF. CDR3 coding DNA: TGTGCCAGCAGCTTATTCCTCAGGGGGATGTTCTTC.

Regarding this clone: Germline is not matched at one junction end, which may reflect a read error. The chain employs TRBV7-8 and TRBJ1-2; D is uncertain. CDR1 and CDR2 from the germline V gene are SGHVS and FQNEAQ. The CDR3 runs 16 residues. The CDR3: CASSLEPHAGGYGYTF. As DNA, the CDR3 is TGTGCCAGCAGTTTAGAGCCCCACGCAGGCGGCTATGGCTACACCTTC. Drawing the rest from reference TRBV7-8 and TRBJ1-2, the complete variable domain is GAGVSQSPRYKVAKRGQDVALRCDPISGHVSLFWYQQALGQGPEFLTYFQNEAQLDKSGLPSDRFFAERPEGSVSTLKIQRTQQEDSAVYLCASSLEPHAGGYGYTFGSGTRLTVV.

The chain employs TRBV28 and TRBJ2-1; no reliable D call. Germline V CDR1 and CDR2: MDHEN, SYDVKM. The germline V and J ends were trimmed by 7 bases and 0 bases, with 19 bases remaining between them. CDR3 length equals 17 residues. The CDR3 DNA reads TGTGCCAGCACTCTCCTGATGCTGTCCCCCTCCTACAATGAGCAGTTCTTC. It translates to CASTLLMLSPSYNEQFF.

This clone has just one count. The chain carries TRBV19 and TRBJ2-2; D perhaps matches TRBD1 (6 bases). This CDR3 comprises 16 residues. CDR1 and CDR2 (germline): LNHDA, SQIVND (reference sequence). Deletions cut 3 bases from V and 0 bases from J, with 11 bases between. CDR3 sequence reads: CASSILQGTNTGELFF. The CDR3 DNA reads as TGTGCCAGTAGTATTTTGCAGGGGACGAACACCGGGGAGCTGTTTTTT.

The chain combines TRBV7-2 with TRBJ2-3; the D call may be TRBD1 or TRBD2 (6 bases each). The germline V gene has CDR1 SGHTA and CDR2 FQGNSA. The CDR3 runs to 15 residues. Trimming shortened V by 5 bases and J by 1 base, and 13 bases separated the two germline ends. In nucleotides, the CDR3 is TGTGCCAGCAGCCGCAACAGGGAGGGCACAGATACGCAGTATTTT. Residues: CASSRNREGTDTQYF.